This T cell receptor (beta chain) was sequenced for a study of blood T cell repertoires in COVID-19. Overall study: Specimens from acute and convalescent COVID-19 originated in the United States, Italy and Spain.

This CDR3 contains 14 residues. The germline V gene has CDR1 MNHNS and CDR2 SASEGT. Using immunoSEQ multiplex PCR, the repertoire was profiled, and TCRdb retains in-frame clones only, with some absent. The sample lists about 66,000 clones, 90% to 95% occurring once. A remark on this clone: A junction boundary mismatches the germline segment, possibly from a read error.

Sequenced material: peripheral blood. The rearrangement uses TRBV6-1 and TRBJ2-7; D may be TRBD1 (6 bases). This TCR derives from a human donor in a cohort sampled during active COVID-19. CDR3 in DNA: TGTGCCAGCAGGGAAGGGCAGGGGAAGTATGAGCAGTACTTC. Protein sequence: CASREGQGKYEQYF.